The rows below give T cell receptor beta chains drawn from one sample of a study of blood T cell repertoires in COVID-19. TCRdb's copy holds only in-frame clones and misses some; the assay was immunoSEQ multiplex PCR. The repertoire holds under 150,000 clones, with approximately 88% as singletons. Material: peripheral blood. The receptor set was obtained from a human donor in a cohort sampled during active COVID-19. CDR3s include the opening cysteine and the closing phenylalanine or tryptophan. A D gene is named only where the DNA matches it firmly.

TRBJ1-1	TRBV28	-	TGTGCCAGCAGTTTACAGGGAGGTGAGAGTCCTGAAGCTTTCTTT	CASSLQGGESPEAFF
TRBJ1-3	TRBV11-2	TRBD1	TGTGCCAGCAGCCCAGGACAGGGGAGGAACACCATATATTTT	CASSPGQGRNTIYF
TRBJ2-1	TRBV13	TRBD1	TGTGCCAGCAGCTTAGCGACAGGGAACTACAATGAGCAGTTCTTC	CASSLATGNYNEQFF
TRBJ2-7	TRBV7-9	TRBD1	TGTGCCAGCAGCCCCGGACAGGGGCTCTCCTACGAGCAGTACTTC	CASSPGQGLSYEQYF
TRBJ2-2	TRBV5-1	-	TGCGCCAGCAGAAGCGGCATAACGGGGAACACCGGGGAGCTGTTTTTT	CASRSGITGNTGELFF
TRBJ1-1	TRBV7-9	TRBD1	TGTGCCAGCAGCTACGGACAGGGGATAACTGAAGCTTTCTTT	CASSYGQGITEAFF
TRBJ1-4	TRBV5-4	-	TGTGCCAGCAGCTTGGGACAGGCCCTTGGTGAAAAACTGTTTTTT	CASSLGQALGEKLFF
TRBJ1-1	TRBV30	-	TGTGCCTGGAGTGTACTGGGCGTGAACACTGAAGCTTTCTTT	CAWSVLGVNTEAFF
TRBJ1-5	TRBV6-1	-	TGTGCCAGCAGTGAAGGGTTCTCGGGAATTCATTTT	CASSEGFSGIHF
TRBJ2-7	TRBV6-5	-	TGTGCCAGCAGTAACAGCTACGAGCAGTACTTC	CASSNSYEQYF
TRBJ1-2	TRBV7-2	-	TGTGCCAGCAGCTTAACGGGCGGGGCAGCAACCTATGGCTACACCTTC	CASSLTGGAATYGYTF
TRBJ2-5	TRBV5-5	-	TGTGCCAGCAGCCGCGGGGGCCCCCAAGAGACCCAGTACTTC	CASSRGGPQETQYF
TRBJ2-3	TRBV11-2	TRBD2	TGTGCCAGCAGCTTAACCGGGGGGACAGATACGCAGTATTTT	CASSLTGGTDTQYF
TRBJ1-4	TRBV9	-	TGTGCCAGCAGCGTAGGGGGACATAATGAAAAACTGTTTTTT	CASSVGGHNEKLFF
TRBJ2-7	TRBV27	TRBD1	TGTGCCAGCAGTTTCTCGGACAGGGCCTACGAGCAGTACTTC	CASSFSDRAYEQYF
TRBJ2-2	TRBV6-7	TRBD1	TGTGCCAGCAGTTCTCGGACAGGTAACACCGGGGAGCTGTTTTTT	CASSSRTGNTGELFF
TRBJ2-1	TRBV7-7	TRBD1	TGTGCCAGCAGCCCAGGACAGGGTTACAATGAGCAGTTCTTC	CASSPGQGYNEQFF
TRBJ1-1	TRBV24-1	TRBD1	TGTGCCACCAGGGGGGACAGGATGAACACTGAAGCTTTCTTT	CATRGDRMNTEAFF